Described below is a single TCR beta chain sequence and its context. No antigen is known for it. Primers included in the PCR were 60 Vbeta and 13 Jbeta primers. TCRdb keeps only in-frame clones here, not all; method: immunoSEQ multiplex PCR. The sample contains 150,000 or so clones, 80% of which appear only once. The data were taken from a study of cytomegalovirus exposure and HLA in healthy donors. Notes on the study in general: Researchers reported from a later analysis that most CMV-associated TCR beta chains appeared HLA-restricted. The authors enumerated 150 to 200 TCR beta chains as linked to cytomegalovirus. Presence/absence results assume similar sequencing depth per donor, which may not hold.

The CDR3 length is 15 residues. V lost 2 bases and J lost 4; bases outside the gene matches: 4. Germline CDR1 is KGHSH and CDR2 is LQKENI. Sequencing was performed on PBMCs. The J gene is TRBJ1-1, the V gene TRBV18; 10 positions agree with TRBD1. The TCR was taken from a young man in good health and CMV-seronegative. The CDR3 bases are TGTGCCAGCTCACCAATGGACAGGGGGGGCACTGAAGCTTTCTTT. Translation gives CASSPMDRGGTEAFF.